This is a list of T cell receptor beta chains from one sample in a study of blood T cell repertoires in COVID-19. TCRdb keeps only in-frame clones here, not all; method: immunoSEQ multiplex PCR. The profile covers 250,000 to 300,000 clones, with roughly nine tenths appearing a single time and around 12% taken by the ten largest. Sequencing was done on a sample of peripheral blood. Receptor source: a woman in her twenties or thirties with COVID-19, enrolled during active disease. Both conserved end residues are part of each CDR3. A D gene is named only where the DNA matches it firmly. Clone size appears in some rows only: once, few, many, or a class for an expanded clone.

>-|TRBD1|TRBV13|TRBJ2-1
TGTGCCAGCACAGACAGGGGAGCCCACAATGAGCAGTTCTTC
CASTDRGAHNEQFF
>-|-|TRBV7-8|TRBJ1-6
TGTGCCAGCAGCTTAGATTGGGAGTCACCCCTCCACTTT
CASSLDWESPLHF
>-|-|TRBV18|TRBJ2-7
TGTGCCAGCTCACCAACCTTGCCGGACGAGCAGTACTTC
CASSPTLPDEQYF
>-|-|TRBV11-2|TRBJ2-7
TGTGCCAGCAGCTTCGGTAACTCCTACGAGCAGTACTTC
CASSFGNSYEQYF
>few|-|TRBV7-2|TRBJ1-3
TGTGCCAGCAGCTTAGCAGTGACAGCCTCTGGAAACACCATATATTTT
CASSLAVTASGNTIYF
>-|-|TRBV9|TRBJ1-3
TGTGCCAGCAGCGTAACTTGGGCGAGGGACACCATATATTTT
CASSVTWARDTIYF
>-|-|TRBV5-4|TRBJ2-7
TGTGCCAGCAGCCCTTGGGGACTCTACGAGCAGTACTTC
CASSPWGLYEQYF
>-|TRBD2|TRBV2|TRBJ2-1
TGTGCCAGCAGTCCCTTAGCGGGGGCTCAGACCTACAATGAGCAGTTCTTC
CASSPLAGAQTYNEQFF
>-|-|TRBV6-5|TRBJ1-2
TGTGCCTCTTGCGACCGGGCAGGGGTTGGCTACACCTTC
CASCDRAGVGYTF
>-|TRBD2|TRBV4-1|TRBJ2-1
TGCGCCAGCAGTCCACTAGCGGGGGGGCTGAATGAGCAGTTCTTC
CASSPLAGGLNEQFF
>once|-|TRBV5-1|TRBJ2-3
TGCGCCACTCTAGCCAGCGCAGATACGCAGTATTTT
CATLASADTQYF
>-|TRBD2|TRBV27|TRBJ2-1
TGTGCCAGCAGTTTCTTCCCAGCGGGGGTTTCCTACAATGAGCAGTTCTTC
CASSFFPAGVSYNEQFF
>-|-|TRBV18|TRBJ1-3
TGTGCCAGCTCACCAACAGGGCAAGGAAACACCATATATTTT
CASSPTGQGNTIYF
>-|-|TRBV13|TRBJ2-5
TGTGCCAGCAGCTTAAGACTCCCCCAAGAGACCCAGTACTTC
CASSLRLPQETQYF
>few|TRBD2|TRBV3-1/TRBV3-2|TRBJ2-2
TGTGCCAGCAGCCCGACTAGCGGGGGGGCCGGGGAGCTGTTTTTT
CASSPTSGGAGELFF
>-|-|TRBV15|TRBJ1-2
TGTGCCACCAGCAGAGAGGGAGGCGGCTACACCTTC
CATSREGGGYTF
>-|TRBD2|TRBV3-1/TRBV3-2|TRBJ2-5
TGTGCCAGCAGCCAGGGGACTAACGAAAAGACCCAGTACTTC
CASSQGTNEKTQYF
>-|-|TRBV7-9|TRBJ1-6
TGTGCCAGCAGCTCAGGCTTATTTGGTTCACCCCTCCACTTT
CASSSGLFGSPLHF
>-|-|TRBV5-1|TRBJ2-1
TGCGCCAGCAGCTCTCAGGAGGGTAACTATTACAATGAGCAGTTCTTC
CASSSQEGNYYNEQFF
>-|TRBD1|TRBV10-1|TRBJ1-4
TGCGCCAGCAGTATGGCCGGGACAGGGCATGAAAAACTGTTTTTT
CASSMAGTGHEKLFF
>-|-|TRBV27|TRBJ1-6
TGTGCCAGCAGTCCCCCGACAGCTTCACCCCTCCACTTT
CASSPPTASPLHF
>-|TRBD2|TRBV11-2|TRBJ2-7
TGTGCCAGCAGCTTCCCTAGCGGGGGGGTGTACGAGCAGTACTTC
CASSFPSGGVYEQYF
>-|TRBD1|TRBV10-1|TRBJ1-4
TGCGCCAGCAGTATGGGACAGGGAAGTGAAAAACTGTTTTTT
CASSMGQGSEKLFF
>-|-|TRBV6-5|TRBJ1-1
TGTGCCAGCAGTTCTCTGGCATGGGGCTCAGACTCTGAAGCTTTCTTT
CASSSLAWGSDSEAFF
>-|-|TRBV7-9|TRBJ2-5
TGTGCCAGCAGCGGGGCGCTTTTAGAGACCCAGTACTTC
CASSGALLETQYF
>-|-|TRBV5-1|TRBJ2-3
TGCGCCAGCAGCTTGTTGGGGGGATCCAGTAGCACAGATACGCAGTATTTT
CASSLLGGSSSTDTQYF
>-|TRBD1|TRBV2|TRBJ1-1
TGTGCCAGCATTCACCGGGACAGGGTGGGGGGAGCTTTCTTT
CASIHRDRVGGAFF
>few|TRBD1|TRBV7-9|TRBJ1-5
TGTGCCAGCAGCTTCGTGCCAGGGACAGCGAATAGCAATCAGCCCCAGCATTTT
CASSFVPGTANSNQPQHF
>once|-|TRBV12-3/TRBV12-4|TRBJ1-2
TGTGCCAGCAGTTTCTTCGGGGGGTATGGCTACACCTTC
CASSFFGGYGYTF
>-|-|TRBV10-2|TRBJ1-6
TGCGCCAGCATAAAGGGGAACATTAATTCACCCCTCCACTTT
CASIKGNINSPLHF
>once|TRBD1|TRBV4-1|TRBJ2-7
TGCGCCAGCAGCCACCCGGACAGGGGACCCTACGAGCAGTACTTC
CASSHPDRGPYEQYF
>-|TRBD2|TRBV5-1|TRBJ2-3
TGCGCCAGCTCTGAGACTAGCGGGGGGTTAGATACGCAGTATTTT
CASSETSGGLDTQYF
>-|-|TRBV2|TRBJ1-1
TGTGCCAGCAGTTCTGAGTCCGGGATAGCTTTCTTT
CASSSESGIAFF
>-|-|TRBV7-8|TRBJ2-1
TGTGCCAGCGGGCCTCGCTTGGGGTTGGAGGGCTCCTACAATGAGCAGTTCTTC
CASGPRLGLEGSYNEQFF
>-|TRBD2|TRBV9|TRBJ2-5
TGTGCCAGCAGCGTAGGGGGGGGTCAGACCCAGTACTTC
CASSVGGGQTQYF
>-|TRBD1|TRBV28|TRBJ1-3
TGTGCCAGCACTCCGATTCGGGGACAGGGGGCGGTTGCTGGAAACACCATATATTTT
CASTPIRGQGAVAGNTIYF
>-|TRBD2|TRBV19|TRBJ2-5
TGTGCCAGTAGTAGCTTGAGCGGGACTCAAGAGACCCAGTACTTC
CASSSLSGTQETQYF
>few|-|TRBV5-4|TRBJ2-2
TGTGCCAGCAGGAGGAACACCGGGGAGCTGTTTTTT
CASRRNTGELFF
>-|TRBD2|TRBV4-1|TRBJ2-1
TGCGCCAGCAGCACAGGACTAGCGGATTACAATGAGCAGTTCTTC
CASSTGLADYNEQFF
>-|-|TRBV5-4|TRBJ2-5
TGTGCCAGCAGCTCCCCGGGGTCCCCCAAAGAGACCCAGTACTTC
CASSSPGSPKETQYF
>once|-|TRBV5-5|TRBJ2-7
TGTGCCAGCGACCGGACAGACTCCTACGAGCAGTACTTC
CASDRTDSYEQYF
>-|TRBD2|TRBV5-4|TRBJ2-5
TGTGCCAGCAGCTTGGGGGACTACCCAAGCCAAGAGACCCAGTACTTC
CASSLGDYPSQETQYF
>-|-|TRBV6-5|TRBJ2-1
TGTGCCAGCGGGGCAGATCCCAATGAGCAGTTCTTC
CASGADPNEQFF
>-|-|TRBV27|TRBJ1-1
TGTGCCAGCAGTTTAAGGGGGACTGAAGCTTTCTTT
CASSLRGTEAFF
>-|TRBD1|TRBV11-2|TRBJ2-7
TGTGCCAGCAGAATTATCCGGGACAGACCTTACGAGCAGTACTTC
CASRIIRDRPYEQYF
>-|-|TRBV7-9|TRBJ2-2
TGTGCCAGCAGCTTAGCGCCAGTTGCGGGGATGGGGGAGCTGTTTTTT
CASSLAPVAGMGELFF